Listed below are T cell receptor beta chains from one sample, sequenced in a study of blood T cell repertoires in COVID-19. The data were produced by immunoSEQ multiplex PCR, yet TCRdb's version contains in-frame clones alone and is incomplete. This sample has about 350,000 clones, with about 90% found just once. Sample: PBMCs or T cells enriched from blood (not recorded which). These receptors were collected from a woman aged 25 to 39 who had recovered from COVID-19. The conserved cysteine and the conserved F or W are not part of the CDR3 here.

cdr3_aa v_call
ASSLGTGRTEAF TRBV7-9
ASSQEGTSRFYEQY TRBV5-6
ASSQGASTETQY TRBV19
AWRGAASFYGYT TRBV30
ASRSQGSEGYT TRBV2
ASSLGGTGVKTGELF TRBV7-2
ASRDRDRGRSDYGYT TRBV10-2
ASSPRQGSSYNEQF TRBV7-9
ASSEQQGAYGYT TRBV2
ASSLTGTLGYEQY TRBV27
ASSYGGGSPLH TRBV27
ASSLRQGAGGNTIY TRBV5-4
ASSSPQGVPSSTYEQY TRBV5-6
ASSFRGGYGYT TRBV27
ASSPGRGLDTEAF TRBV18
ASSRTENTEAF TRBV18
ASSEPGGNAQPQH TRBV6-1
SASLDYGYT TRBV20-1
ATSRVPDISNQPQH TRBV15
ASSHLGEGGELF TRBV3-1/TRBV3-2
ASSWGTGSQPQH TRBV28
AWTSESEAWQY TRBV24-1
ASSGTGQPQH TRBV2
AWTETGTSPLH TRBV30
ASSHGGEGQETQY TRBV4-3
ASSFQSGPPQETQY TRBV5-1
ASSGLGGLRGETQY TRBV9
ASSPRTGVNTEAF TRBV18